Listed here are 20 T cell receptor beta chains from one sample, sequenced in a study of OX40 agonist ivuxolimab in advanced cancers. Library construction relied on the immunoSEQ multiplex PCR assay. The immuneACCESS repertoire file appears here via TCRdb, limited to in-frame rearrangements. These files lack a portion of the clones; in checked studies, under half of the deficit traces to unresolved V genes, and the cause of the others is not known. This sample is represented by over 45,000 clones; roughly 84% of them were singletons. The ten largest clones add up to around 0.7% of the sample. The starting material was CD4+ or CD8+ T cells sorted from blood, obtained in a trial of the OX40 agonist ivuxolimab. The source is an adult with an advanced solid tumor such as melanoma, head and neck, liver or kidney cancer.

This chain connects TRBV6-1 to TRBJ1-3; 11 bases agree with TRBD1. V lost 7 bases, J lost 7 bases, and 9 bases stayed unmatched. This CDR3 is 15 amino acids long. Germline values: CDR1 MNHNS, CDR2 SASEGT. CDR3 loop: CASTPRGTGGNTIYF. The CDR3 DNA reads TGTGCCAGCACTCCCAGGGGGACAGGGGGGAACACCATATATTTT.

CDR3 amino acids: CASTPRRGPGGNTDTQYF. The CDR3 DNA is TGTGCCAGTACCCCTAGACGGGGCCCAGGGGGAAACACAGATACGCAGTATTTT. This chain connects TRBV19 to TRBJ2-3; 7 bases match TRBD1. The CDR3 contains 18 residues. Trimming at V came to 7 bases and at J to 2 bases, leaving 18 bases not matched to a gene. Germline V gives CDR1 LNHDA, CDR2 SQIVND (reference sequence).

The chain combines TRBV6-5 with TRBJ1-3, with TRBD1 matching 8 bases. The CDR3 covers 16 residues. Germline CDR1 is MNHEY and CDR2 is SVGAGI. After removal of 4 bases from V and 2 bases from J, the junction contained 7 bases not matched to a gene. The CDR3: CASSSGTGKAGNTIYF. The CDR3, as DNA: TGTGCCAGCAGTTCCGGGACAGGAAAAGCTGGAAACACCATATATTTT.

Concerning this clone: At one end, the junction sequence differs from germline, possibly due to a read error. This chain links TRBV7-6 with TRBJ2-1; possibly TRBD1 for D (6 bases). The CDR3 consists of 11 residues. Germline-derived CDR1 and CDR2 are SGHVS and FNYEAQ. The CDR3 here is CASSQDSTLIF. The CDR3 DNA follows: TGTGCCAGCAGCCAGGACAGTACTTTGATCTTC. Variable domain in full (rest from reference TRBV7-6 and TRBJ2-1): GAGVSQSPRYKVTKRGQDVALRCDPISGHVSLYWYRQALGQGPEFLTYFNYEAQQDKSGLPNDRFSAERPEGSISTLTIQRTEQRDSAMYRCASSQDSTLIFGPGTRLTVL.

V and J are TRBV7-2 and TRBJ1-2; TRBD1 matches at 10 bases. The CDR3 runs to 15 residues. CDR1 and CDR2 from the germline V gene are SGHTA and FQGNSA. V shed 3 bases and J 8 bases; nucleotides not matched to a gene: 9. The CDR3 sequence: CASSFPWTGGEGYTF. The CDR3 DNA follows: TGTGCCAGCAGCTTCCCCTGGACAGGGGGAGAGGGCTACACCTTC.

The chain carries TRBV30 and TRBJ1-2; possible D gene TRBD1, 5 bases. The germline V and J ends were trimmed by 0 bases and 7 bases, with 21 bases remaining between them. Germline V gene data show CDR1 as GTSNPN and CDR2 as SVGIG (reference sequence). The CDR3 is 16 amino acids. CDR3 in DNA: TGTGCCTGGAGTGTACGGGGGAGGCAGCCACCCTCTGGCTACACCTTC. This sequence encodes CAWSVRGRQPPSGYTF.

The chain joins TRBV29-1 to TRBJ2-7; 9 bases agree with TRBD1. This CDR3 comprises 13 residues. With V trimmed by 7 bases and J by 4 bases, 8 bases remained unmatched. CDR1 is SQVTM, CDR2 ANQGSEA, per germline. The CDR3 spells CSATGTGSYEQYF. The CDR3 DNA reads as TGCAGCGCAACCGGGACAGGGAGTTACGAGCAGTACTTC.

This clone has only one observation. V is TRBV19 and J is TRBJ2-1, with TRBD1 matching over 9 bases. This CDR3 spans 15 amino acids. Germline CDR1 is LNHDA and CDR2 is SQIVND (reference sequence). J was trimmed by 6 bases and V by 1 base; bases with no gene match: 4. CDR3 in DNA: TGTGCCAGTAGTATAGGCACAGGGGGCATCAATGAGCAGTTCTTC. Translated, it gives CASSIGTGGINEQFF. Looking up the rest from reference TRBV19 and TRBJ2-1 gives the full variable domain: DGGITQSPKYLFRKEGQNVTLSCEQNLNHDAMYWYRQDPGQGLRLIYYSQIVNDFQKGDIAEGYSVSREKKESFPLTVTSAQKNPTAFYLCASSIGTGGINEQFFGPGTRLTVL.

A word on this clone: Distinct nucleotide sequences in the sample also encode this CDR3. J is TRBJ1-1 and V is TRBV5-1; D not certain. Trimming left V 0 bases short and J 3 bases short, with 6 bases between. CDR3 length: 13 amino acids. In germline, CDR1 is SGHRS, CDR2 YFSETQ. The DNA for the CDR3 is TGCGCCAGCAGCTTGGACGGTTACACTGAAGCTTTCTTT. Protein product: CASSLDGYTEAFF.

The chain joins TRBV28 to TRBJ2-5; D is unclear. The V end lost 2 bases, the J end lost 8 bases, and 12 bases lay between the germline ends. Germline V gene lookup returns CDR1 MDHEN and CDR2 SYDVKM. The CDR3 runs to 13 residues. The CDR3 nucleotides read TGTGCCAGCAGTTTAGCTTCCCCGATAACCCAGTACTTC. Its protein product is CASSLASPITQYF. Variable domain in full (rest from reference TRBV28 and TRBJ2-5): DVKVTQSSRYLVKRTGEKVFLECVQDMDHENMFWYRQDPGLGLRLIYFSYDVKMKEKGDIPEGYSVSREKKERFSLILESASTNQTSMYLCASSLASPITQYFGPGTRLLVL.

DNA of the CDR3: TGTGCCTGGGGGACTACCTCCTACAATGAGCAGTTCTTC. Its translation: CAWGTTSYNEQFF. This chain joins TRBV30 and TRBJ2-1; TRBD2 aligns across 7 bases. CDR3 length equals 13 residues. In germline, CDR1 is GTSNPN, CDR2 SVGIG (reference sequence). The trim removed 5 bases at V and 0 bases at J, leaving 1 base unmatched.

The V and J genes are TRBV10-3 and TRBJ2-3; a possible D gene is TRBD1 (5 bases). V was trimmed by 0 bases and J by 2 bases, leaving 9 bases between them. The CDR3 is made up of 15 amino acids. Germline V CDR1 and CDR2: ENHRY, SYGVKD. CDR3 bases: TGTGCCATCAGTGAGTCCGGCAGGGACACAGATACGCAGTATTTT. Translated: CAISESGRDTDTQYF.

The V gene is TRBV7-2, the J gene TRBJ2-7, with D possibly matching TRBD2 (6 bases). The CDR3 covers 14 residues. CDR1 and CDR2 (germline): SGHTA, FQGNSA. Trimming left V 3 bases short and J 4 bases short, with 13 bases between. This CDR3 reads CASSLKQEGYEQYF. The CDR3 DNA reads as TGTGCCAGCAGCTTGAAACAGGAGGGGTACGAGCAGTACTTC.

The chain combines TRBV19 with TRBJ2-1; possibly TRBD1 for D (6 bases). The germline CDR1 and CDR2 sequences are LNHDA and SQIVND (reference sequence). V lost 7 bases and J lost 0, with 25 bases in between. The CDR3 runs to 19 residues. The CDR3 protein is CASTPLGGLLGVSYNEQFF. Written as DNA, the CDR3 is TGTGCCAGTACTCCGCTAGGGGGTTTATTGGGAGTCTCCTACAATGAGCAGTTCTTC. Full variable domain (missing parts from reference TRBV19 and TRBJ2-1): DGGITQSPKYLFRKEGQNVTLSCEQNLNHDAMYWYRQDPGQGLRLIYYSQIVNDFQKGDIAEGYSVSREKKESFPLTVTSAQKNPTAFYLCASTPLGGLLGVSYNEQFFGPGTRLTVL.

This clone was seen a single time. The V and J genes are TRBV19 and TRBJ2-3; D is perhaps TRBD2 (6 bases). CDR1 is LNHDA and CDR2 is SQIVND in the germline V gene (reference sequence). Trimming pared 3 bases from V and 3 bases from J, leaving 13 bases between. This CDR3 has 15 residues. This CDR3 reads CASSMGKAGTDTQYF. CDR3 in DNA: TGTGCCAGTAGTATGGGGAAGGCGGGGACAGATACGCAGTATTTT.

The chain has TRBV11-3 and TRBJ2-3; TRBD2 is a possible D gene (5 bases). CDR3 length: 16 residues. Germline V lookup: CDR1 SGHNT, CDR2 YENEEA. The ends were cut back, 1 base at V and 2 bases at J, with 13 bases in the middle. CDR3 DNA: TGTGCCAGCAGCTTAGGGCTAGCTCTTAACACAGATACGCAGTATTTT. Protein sequence: CASSLGLALNTDTQYF.

In DNA form, the CDR3 reads TGCGCCAGCAGCACGACAGGATCAGAGACCCAGTACTTC. This encodes CASSTTGSETQYF. This chain connects TRBV5-1 to TRBJ2-5; TRBD1 might be the D (6 bases). The V end was cut by 4 bases, the J end by 4 bases, with 11 bases between. The CDR3 has 13 residues. Germline CDR1 reads SGHRS; CDR2 reads YFSETQ.

The V call is TRBV4-1, the J call TRBJ2-2; the match to TRBD2 covers 7 bases. This CDR3 has 19 amino acids. V was clipped by 4 bases and J by 2 bases; unmatched bases: 16. Germline lookup yields CDR1 MGHRA and CDR2 YSYEKL. CDR3 nucleotides: TGCGCCAGCAGCCCCGGGCTTTTGCGGCGGGAGACTAACACCGGGGAGCTGTTTTTT. Translating gives CASSPGLLRRETNTGELFF.

This clone was counted a single time. V gene TRBV5-6 combines with J gene TRBJ2-1, with D perhaps matching TRBD1 (5 bases). CDR1 is SGHDT, CDR2 YYEEEE, per germline. The CDR3 is made up of 13 amino acids. The V end was cut by 1 base, the J end by 8 bases, with 10 bases between. The CDR3 DNA is TGTGCCAGCAGCTTGACAGGCACAGATGAGCAGTTCTTC. Translating it yields CASSLTGTDEQFF. Full variable domain (remainder filled in from reference TRBV5-6 and TRBJ2-1): DAGVTQSPTHLIKTRGQQVTLRCSPKSGHDTVSWYQQALGQGPQFIFQYYEEEERQRGNFPDRFSGHQFPNYSSELNVNALLLGDSALYLCASSLTGTDEQFFGPGTRLTVL.

The chain carries TRBV6-6 and TRBJ2-7; perhaps TRBD1 as D (5 bases). The CDR3 has 15 residues. Trimming took 0 bases from V and 1 from J, leaving 10 bases between them. CDR1 and CDR2 from the germline V gene are MNHNY and SVGAGI (reference sequence). The CDR3 reads CASSYSLDTSYEQYF. The CDR3 DNA reads as TGTGCCAGCAGTTACTCGTTGGACACTTCCTACGAGCAGTACTTC.